These 9 T cell receptor beta chains were all obtained from the same sample, sequenced in a study of synovial regulatory T cells in juvenile arthritis. Profiling relied on immunoSEQ multiplex PCR, and the TCRdb table lists in-frame clones only, not all of them. The listing contains around 800 clones. Matched peripheral blood accompanied the synovial fluid taken from each patient with active arthritis. Sequenced: Treg cells from the synovium. These receptors were collected from a donor younger than 30 with juvenile idiopathic arthritis.

Frequency places this clone as medium-sized. The chain uses TRBV18 and TRBJ1-1. Looked up from germline, CDR1 is KGHSH and CDR2 is LQKENI. CDR3 length: 12 amino acids. No DNA appears here. CDR3 protein: CASSRPVEEAFF.

This clone is labeled medium-sized based on frequency. The chain joins TRBV19 to TRBJ2-1; TCRdb reports TRBD2, a call that lacks DNA to check it against. Germline CDR1 reads LNHDA; CDR2 reads SQIVND (reference sequence). The CDR3 loop spans 15 amino acids. No DNA accompanies this entry. CDR3 in amino acids: CASSIELAGGNEQFF.

This clone is deemed medium-sized (0.01 to 0.1%) by its frequency. This chain connects TRBV2 to TRBJ2-7; the TCRdb call, TRBD1, lacks DNA for checking. CDR1 SNHLY and CDR2 FYNNEI come from the germline V gene. The CDR3 totals 16 residues. DNA was not recorded. Here the CDR3 reads CASSGGRTGSSYEQYF.

This clone shows up as medium-sized by frequency. The chain carries TRBV6-1 and TRBJ2-1; TCRdb lists TRBD1, though no DNA is available to test this call. Germline CDR1 is MNHNS and CDR2 is SASEGT. The CDR3 is 14 amino acids. No DNA is recorded. CDR3 sequence: CASREDRGGNEQFF.

By frequency, this clone registers medium-sized. The genes are TRBV9 and TRBJ2-4; with no DNA, the TCRdb D assignment of TRBD2 cannot be verified. Germline CDR1 reads SGDLS; CDR2 reads YYNGEE. The CDR3 has 19 residues. The nucleotide record is missing. CDR3 sequence reads: CASSPTGGLAARAKNIQYF.

Its frequency marks this clone as large. The V gene is TRBV18, the J gene TRBJ2-3; lacking DNA, the TRBD2 call made by TCRdb goes unchecked. Germline V gene sequence: CDR1 KGHSH, CDR2 LQKENI. The CDR3 is 19 residues long. DNA was not recorded. This CDR3 reads CASSQPRISGEGMTDTQYF.

This clone shows up as medium-sized by frequency. The chain combines TRBV7-2 with TRBJ2-1; absent DNA, TCRdb's TRBD2 call cannot be checked. Per the germline V gene, CDR1 is SGHTA and CDR2 is FQGNSA. The CDR3 runs 13 residues. The coding DNA is unavailable. The CDR3 spells CASSLPSGNEQFF.

Measured by frequency, this clone is hyperexpanded. The chain recombines TRBV6-5 with TRBJ1-3; TCRdb lists TRBD1, though no DNA is available to test this call. The CDR3 has 14 residues. This entry has no DNA. Germline V gene lookup returns CDR1 MNHEY and CDR2 SVGAGI. The CDR3 here is CASKTASGVGTIYF.

The chain employs TRBV6-1 and TRBJ1-1; TCRdb selects TRBD1, and the lack of DNA leaves this call unchecked. This CDR3 has 13 amino acids. The coding DNA is unavailable. Germline-derived CDR1 and CDR2 are MNHNS and SASEGT. The CDR3 sequence is CASREQGAAEAFF.